This TCR beta chain was documented in a study of control samples from healthy donors and cancer patients. Trimming pared 2 bases from V and 2 bases from J, leaving 12 bases between. This CDR3 has 15 amino acids. Germline V gene lookup returns CDR1 SGHTA and CDR2 FQGTGA. This table comes from immunoSEQ multiplex PCR, and its TCRdb copy is limited to in-frame clones, with some not included. The sample shows some 110,000 clones, over 90% of them seen only once. The sequencing sample was made of blood. The chain carries TRBV7-3 and TRBJ2-5, with D possibly matching TRBD1 (6 bases). The sequence was collected from a man aged 30 to 45 in good health. The CDR3 loop is CASSLGGGWQETQYF. As DNA, the CDR3 is TGTGCCAGCAGCTTAGGGGGCGGGTGGCAAGAGACCCAGTACTTC.